This T cell receptor beta chain stems from a study of cytomegalovirus exposure and HLA in healthy donors. Study-level information: In a later analysis, the roughly 130 validation repertoires were reported to have used the same platform as the roughly 600 first-cohort repertoires.

Sequencing was performed with immunoSEQ multiplex PCR; in TCRdb, only in-frame clones are kept and a portion is missing. The sample lists 150,000 to 200,000 clones, 86% seen once, with 7.2% in the top ten. Study results and caveats: The study designated fewer than 200 TCR beta chains cytomegalovirus-associated. According to a later analysis, TCR clusters from the first cohort tended to co-occur in the 110 or so validation repertoires. Confirmation in vitro established that a few CMV-associated chains were specific for CMV antigens.

About this clone itself: The antigen remains undetermined.

Material: PBMCs. The receptor comes from a man younger than 40 in good health and CMV-seropositive.

The CDR3 region is CASSGGLDGYTF. The CDR3 DNA reads TGTGCCAGCAGTGGGGGGCTCGATGGCTACACCTTC. J is TRBJ1-2 and V is TRBV2; weak D call: TRBD1 (6 bases). Deletions cut 4 bases from V and 6 bases from J, with 9 bases between. Germline V gene sequence: CDR1 SNHLY, CDR2 FYNNEI. The length of the CDR3 is 12 residues.